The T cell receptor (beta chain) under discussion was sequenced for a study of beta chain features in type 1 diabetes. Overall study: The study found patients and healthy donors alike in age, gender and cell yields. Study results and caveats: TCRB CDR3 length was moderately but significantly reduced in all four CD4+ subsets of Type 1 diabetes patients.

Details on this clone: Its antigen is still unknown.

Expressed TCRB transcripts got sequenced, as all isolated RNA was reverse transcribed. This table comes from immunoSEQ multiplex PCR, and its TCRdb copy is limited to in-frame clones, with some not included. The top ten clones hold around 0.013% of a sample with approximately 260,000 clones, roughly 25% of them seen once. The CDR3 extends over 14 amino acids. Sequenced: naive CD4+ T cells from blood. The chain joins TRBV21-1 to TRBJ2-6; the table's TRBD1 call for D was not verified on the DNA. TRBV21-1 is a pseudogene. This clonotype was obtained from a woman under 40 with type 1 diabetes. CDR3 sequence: CASSTQWGANVLTF. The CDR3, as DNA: TGTGCCAGCAGCACACAGTGGGGGGCCAACGTCCTGACTTTC.